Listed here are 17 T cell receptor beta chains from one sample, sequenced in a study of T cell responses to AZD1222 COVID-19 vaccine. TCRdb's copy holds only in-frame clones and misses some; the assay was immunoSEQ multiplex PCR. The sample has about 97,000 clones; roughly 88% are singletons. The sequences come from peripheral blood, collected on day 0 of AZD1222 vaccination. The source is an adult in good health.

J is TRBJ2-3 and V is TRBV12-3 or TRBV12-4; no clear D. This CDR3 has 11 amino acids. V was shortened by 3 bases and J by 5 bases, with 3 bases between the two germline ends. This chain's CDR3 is CASSFRDTQYF. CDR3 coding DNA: TGTGCCAGCAGTTTCAGAGATACGCAGTATTTT.

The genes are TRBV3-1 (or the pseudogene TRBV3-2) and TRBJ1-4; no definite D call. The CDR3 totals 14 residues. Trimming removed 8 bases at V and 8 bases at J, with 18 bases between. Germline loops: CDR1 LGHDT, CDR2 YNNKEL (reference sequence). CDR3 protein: CASQDGPLGEKLFF. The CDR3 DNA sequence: TGTGCCAGCCAAGACGGACCCCTGGGGGAAAAACTGTTTTTT.

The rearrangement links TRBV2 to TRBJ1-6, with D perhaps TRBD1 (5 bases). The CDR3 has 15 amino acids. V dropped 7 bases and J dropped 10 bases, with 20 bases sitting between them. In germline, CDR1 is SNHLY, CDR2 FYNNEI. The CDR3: CASIPRLGGGSPLHF. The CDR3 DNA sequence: TGTGCCAGCATACCACGCTTGGGGGGGGGATCACCCCTCCACTTT.

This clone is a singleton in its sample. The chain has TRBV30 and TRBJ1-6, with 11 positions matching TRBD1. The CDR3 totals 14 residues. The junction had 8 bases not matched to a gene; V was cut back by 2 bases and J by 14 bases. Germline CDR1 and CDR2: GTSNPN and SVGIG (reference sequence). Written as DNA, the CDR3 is TGTGCCTGGAGTACGGGACAGGGGGGGAAAACCCTCCACTTT. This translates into CAWSTGQGGKTLHF.

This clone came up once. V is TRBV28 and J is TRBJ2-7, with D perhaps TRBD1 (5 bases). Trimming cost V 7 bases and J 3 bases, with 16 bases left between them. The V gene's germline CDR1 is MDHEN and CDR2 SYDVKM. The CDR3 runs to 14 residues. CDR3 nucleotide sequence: TGTGCCAGCATTGAATCCAGGGCCTACTACGAGCAGTACTTC. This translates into CASIESRAYYEQYF.

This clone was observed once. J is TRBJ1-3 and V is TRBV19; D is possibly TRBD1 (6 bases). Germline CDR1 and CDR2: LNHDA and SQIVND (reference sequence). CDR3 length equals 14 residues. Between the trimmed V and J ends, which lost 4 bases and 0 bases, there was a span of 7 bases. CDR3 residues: CASSTQGSGNTIYF. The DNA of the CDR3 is TGTGCCAGTAGTACACAGGGCTCTGGAAACACCATATATTTT.

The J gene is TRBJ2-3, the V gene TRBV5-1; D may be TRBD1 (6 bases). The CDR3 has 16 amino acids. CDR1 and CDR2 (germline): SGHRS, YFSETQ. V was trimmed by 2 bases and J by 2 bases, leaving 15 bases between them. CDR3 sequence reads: CASSLNVGQNTDTQYF. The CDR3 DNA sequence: TGCGCCAGCAGCTTAAATGTCGGACAGAACACAGATACGCAGTATTTT.

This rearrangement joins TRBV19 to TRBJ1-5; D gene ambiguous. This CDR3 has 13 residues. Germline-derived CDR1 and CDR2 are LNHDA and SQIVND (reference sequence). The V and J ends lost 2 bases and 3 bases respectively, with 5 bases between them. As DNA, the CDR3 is TGTGCCAGTAGTATATTCCTCAATCAGCCCCAGCATTTT. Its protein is CASSIFLNQPQHF.

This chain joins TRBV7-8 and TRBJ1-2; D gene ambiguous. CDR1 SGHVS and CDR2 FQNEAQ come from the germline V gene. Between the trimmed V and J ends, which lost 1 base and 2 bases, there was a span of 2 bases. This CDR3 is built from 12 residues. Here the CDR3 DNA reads TGTGCCAGCAGCTTAGTGAACTATGGCTACACCTTC. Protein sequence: CASSLVNYGYTF.

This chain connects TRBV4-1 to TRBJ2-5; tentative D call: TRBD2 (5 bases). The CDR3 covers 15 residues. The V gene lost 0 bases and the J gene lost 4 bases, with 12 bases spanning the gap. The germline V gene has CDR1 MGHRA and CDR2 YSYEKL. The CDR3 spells CASSQENSRGETQYF. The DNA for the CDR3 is TGCGCCAGCAGCCAAGAGAATAGTCGGGGAGAGACCCAGTACTTC.

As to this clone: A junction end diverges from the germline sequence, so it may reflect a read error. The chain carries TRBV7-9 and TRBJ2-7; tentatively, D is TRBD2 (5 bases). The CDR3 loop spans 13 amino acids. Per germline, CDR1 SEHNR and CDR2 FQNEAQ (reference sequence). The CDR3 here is CASSLGASNEQYF. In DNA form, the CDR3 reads TGTGCCAGCAGCTTGGGAGCCTCCAACGAGCAGTACTTC.

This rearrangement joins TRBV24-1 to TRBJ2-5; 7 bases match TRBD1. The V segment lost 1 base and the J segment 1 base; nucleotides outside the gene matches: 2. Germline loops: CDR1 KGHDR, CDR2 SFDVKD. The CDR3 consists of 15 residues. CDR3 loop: CATSDLGTAQETQYF. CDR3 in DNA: TGTGCCACCAGTGATTTAGGGACAGCCCAAGAGACCCAGTACTTC.

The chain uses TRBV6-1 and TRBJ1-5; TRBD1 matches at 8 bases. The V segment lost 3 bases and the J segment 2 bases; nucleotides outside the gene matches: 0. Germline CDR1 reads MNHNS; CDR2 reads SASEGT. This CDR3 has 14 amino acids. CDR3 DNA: TGTGCCAGCAGTGAGACAGGGGGCAATCAGCCCCAGCATTTT. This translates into CASSETGGNQPQHF.

CDR3 sequence (DNA): TGTGCCAGTAGTATAACCGGCGCCGGGGAGCTGTTTTTT. Translation gives CASSITGAGELFF. The rearrangement uses TRBV19 and TRBJ2-2; D is unclear. The V gene lost 2 bases and the J gene lost 6 bases, with 7 bases spanning the gap. Germline V gene data show CDR1 as LNHDA and CDR2 as SQIVND (reference sequence). This CDR3 spans 13 amino acids.

CDR3 bases: TGTGCCAGCAGTTTAGGGGGCGAGCAGTACTTC. Translating it yields CASSLGGEQYF. The chain links TRBV12-3 or TRBV12-4 to TRBJ2-7; D unresolved. The V end was cut by 1 base, the J end by 6 bases, with 4 bases between. This CDR3 is 11 amino acids long.

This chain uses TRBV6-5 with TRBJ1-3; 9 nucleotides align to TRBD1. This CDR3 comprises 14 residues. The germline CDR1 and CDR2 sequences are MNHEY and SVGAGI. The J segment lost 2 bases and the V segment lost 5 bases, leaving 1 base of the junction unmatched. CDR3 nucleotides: TGTGCCAGCAGTACAGGGGGCGCTGGAAACACCATATATTTT. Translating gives CASSTGGAGNTIYF.

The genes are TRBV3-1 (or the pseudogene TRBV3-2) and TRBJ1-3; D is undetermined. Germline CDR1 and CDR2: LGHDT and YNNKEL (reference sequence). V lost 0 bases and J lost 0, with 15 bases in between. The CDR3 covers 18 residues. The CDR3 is CASSQESGGPSSGNTIYF. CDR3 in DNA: TGTGCCAGCAGCCAAGAGTCGGGCGGTCCGAGCTCTGGAAACACCATATATTTT.